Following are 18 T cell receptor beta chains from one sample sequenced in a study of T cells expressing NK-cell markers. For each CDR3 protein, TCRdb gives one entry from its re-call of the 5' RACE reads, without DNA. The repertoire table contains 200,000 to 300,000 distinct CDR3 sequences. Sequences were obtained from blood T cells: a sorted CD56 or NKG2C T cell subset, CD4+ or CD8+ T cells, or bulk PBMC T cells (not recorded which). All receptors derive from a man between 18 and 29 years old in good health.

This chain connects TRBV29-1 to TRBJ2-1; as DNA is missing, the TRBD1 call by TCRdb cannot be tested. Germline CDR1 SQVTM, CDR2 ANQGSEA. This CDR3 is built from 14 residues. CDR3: CSVRRGQGAAEQFF.

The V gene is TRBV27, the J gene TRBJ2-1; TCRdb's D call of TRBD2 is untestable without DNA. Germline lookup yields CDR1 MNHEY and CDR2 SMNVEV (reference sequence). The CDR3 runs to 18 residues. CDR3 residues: CASSYPKLAGGSYNEQFF.

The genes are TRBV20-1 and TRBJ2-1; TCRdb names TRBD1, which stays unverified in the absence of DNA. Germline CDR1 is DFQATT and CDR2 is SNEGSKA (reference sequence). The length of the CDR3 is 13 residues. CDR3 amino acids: CSAPGTRDNEQFF.

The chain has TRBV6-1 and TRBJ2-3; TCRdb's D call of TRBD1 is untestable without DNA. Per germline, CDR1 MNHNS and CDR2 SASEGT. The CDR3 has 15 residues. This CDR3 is CASSELGATTDTQYF.

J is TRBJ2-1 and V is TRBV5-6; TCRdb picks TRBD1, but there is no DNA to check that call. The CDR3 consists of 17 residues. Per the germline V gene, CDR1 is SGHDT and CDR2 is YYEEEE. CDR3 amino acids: CASSRVPGQGAGNEQFF.

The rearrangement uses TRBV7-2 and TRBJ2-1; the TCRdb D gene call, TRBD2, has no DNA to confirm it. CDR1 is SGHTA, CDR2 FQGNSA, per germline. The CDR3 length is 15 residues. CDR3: CASSLDGSQFGEQFF.

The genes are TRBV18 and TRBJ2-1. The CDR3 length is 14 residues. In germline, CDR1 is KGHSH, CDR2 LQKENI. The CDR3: CASSPPGVRNEQFF.

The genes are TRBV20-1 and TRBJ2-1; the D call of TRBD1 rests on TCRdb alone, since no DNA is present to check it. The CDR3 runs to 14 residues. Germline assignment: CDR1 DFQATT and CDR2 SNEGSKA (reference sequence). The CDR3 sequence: CSAREPGGFDEQFF.

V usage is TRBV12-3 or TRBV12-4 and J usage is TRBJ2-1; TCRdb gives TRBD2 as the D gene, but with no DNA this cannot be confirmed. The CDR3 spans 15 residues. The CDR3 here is CASRDLAGGLDEQFF.

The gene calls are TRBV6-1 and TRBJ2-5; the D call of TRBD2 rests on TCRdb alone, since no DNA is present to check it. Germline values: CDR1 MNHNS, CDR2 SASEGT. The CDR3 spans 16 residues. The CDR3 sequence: CASSQTRAGGRETQYF.

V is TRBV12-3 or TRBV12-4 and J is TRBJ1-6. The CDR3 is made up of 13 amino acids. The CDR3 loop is CASSATYNSPLHF.

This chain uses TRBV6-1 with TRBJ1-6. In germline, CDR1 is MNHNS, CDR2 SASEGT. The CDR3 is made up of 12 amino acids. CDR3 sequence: CASSEAVSPLHF.

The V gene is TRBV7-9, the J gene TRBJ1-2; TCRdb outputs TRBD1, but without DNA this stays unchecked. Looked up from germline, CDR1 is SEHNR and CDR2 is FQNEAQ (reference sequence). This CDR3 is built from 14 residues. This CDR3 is CASRDRQLRYGYTF.

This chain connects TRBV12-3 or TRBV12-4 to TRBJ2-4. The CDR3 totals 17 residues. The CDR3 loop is CASSYDRNGAYKNIQYF.

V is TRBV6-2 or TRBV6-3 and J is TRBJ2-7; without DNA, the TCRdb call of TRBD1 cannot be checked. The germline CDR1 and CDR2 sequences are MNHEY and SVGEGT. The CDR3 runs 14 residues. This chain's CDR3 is CASNGNRASGEQYF.

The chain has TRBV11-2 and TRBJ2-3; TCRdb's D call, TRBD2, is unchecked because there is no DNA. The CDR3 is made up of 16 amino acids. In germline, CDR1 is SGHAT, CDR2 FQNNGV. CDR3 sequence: CASSRSSGRGTDTQYF. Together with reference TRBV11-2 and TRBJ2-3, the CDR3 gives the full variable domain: EAGVAQSPRYKIIEKRQSVAFWCNPISGHATLYWYQQILGQGPKLLIQFQNNGVVDDSQLPKDRFSAERLKGVDSTLKIQPAKLEDSAVYLCASSRSSGRGTDTQYFGPGTRLTVL.

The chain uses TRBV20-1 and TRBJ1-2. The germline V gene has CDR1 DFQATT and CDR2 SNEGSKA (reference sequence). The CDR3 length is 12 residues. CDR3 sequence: CSAYQRNYGYTF.

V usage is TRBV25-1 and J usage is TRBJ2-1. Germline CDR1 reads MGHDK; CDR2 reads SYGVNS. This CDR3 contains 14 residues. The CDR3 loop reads CASSESSVGNEQFF.